The clone carrying this T cell receptor beta chain was observed a few times. As yet, its antigen is unknown. The data are from a study of blood T cells in healthy people across ages. Study results and caveats: With age, beta diversity per million T cells declined roughly linearly, significantly by 30 to 50.

Sample-barcoded 5' priming and a J-beta primer mix drove a second PCR of roughly 7 to 11 cycles. TCRdb recomputed calls from the 5' RACE reads with MiXCR, one row per CDR3 protein. Among 550,000 to 700,000 distinct CDR3 sequences listed, 25% to 30% were seen once. Sequenced input: blood. The clonotype was recovered from a woman in her 70s in good health.

The CDR3 sequence is CASSLSLRRTDTQYF. The CDR3 DNA is TGTGCCAGCAGCTTAAGTCTTCGGCGGACAGATACGCAGTATTTT. V gene TRBV5-8 combines with J gene TRBJ2-3; the D is unclear. CDR1 and CDR2 (germline): SGHTS, YDEGEE. The V end was cut by 2 bases, the J end by 3 bases, with 13 bases between. The CDR3 has 15 residues.